The rows below give T cell receptor beta chains drawn from one sample of a study of T-cell reconstitution after alpha-beta-depleted transplantation in children. One entry per CDR3 protein, called by TCRdb with MiXCR from the PCR reads. The sample holds a few hundred thousand distinct CDR3 sequences, roughly a tenth seen once. The sample was PBMCs from the stem cell graft donor, taken from the stem cell graft. These receptors all come from a human donor who donated a stem cell graft to a child with acute myeloid leukemia. The CDR3 runs from the conserved cysteine through the conserved F or W. D genes are given only for firm matches. Some rows mark clone size as missing; the rest say once, few, many or name a class of expanded clone.

v_call: TRBV6-1; d_call: -; j_call: TRBJ1-1; clone_size: few; cdr3_nt: TGTGCCAGCAGTGACACCAGGGACAACCAGAACACTGAAGCTTTCTTT; cdr3_aa: CASSDTRDNQNTEAFF
v_call: TRBV27; d_call: TRBD1; j_call: TRBJ2-7; clone_size: many; cdr3_nt: TGTGCCAGCAGTTTGAGAGGCCGGGGACAGCGCGAGCAGTACTTC; cdr3_aa: CASSLRGRGQREQYF
v_call: TRBV5-1; d_call: TRBD1; j_call: TRBJ2-1; clone_size: few; cdr3_nt: TGCGCCAGCAGCTTGCAAGGGACAGCCTACAATGAGCAGTTCTTC; cdr3_aa: CASSLQGTAYNEQFF
v_call: TRBV20-1; d_call: -; j_call: TRBJ2-3; clone_size: few; cdr3_nt: TGCAGTGCTGACCCGGGACTAGATACGCAGTATTTT; cdr3_aa: CSADPGLDTQYF
v_call: TRBV7-9; d_call: -; j_call: TRBJ1-1; clone_size: -; cdr3_nt: TGTGCCAGCAGCTTATGTTGGGACAACACTGAAGCTTTCTTT; cdr3_aa: CASSLCWDNTEAFF
v_call: TRBV4-2; d_call: TRBD2; j_call: TRBJ2-1; clone_size: -; cdr3_nt: TGTGCCAGCAGCCAGGGAACCGGGACTAGTTTCCGCAATGAGCAGTTCTTC; cdr3_aa: CASSQGTGTSFRNEQFF
v_call: TRBV20-1; d_call: -; j_call: TRBJ1-1; clone_size: -; cdr3_nt: TGCAGTGCCTCGGGGGGACGGACTGAAGCTTTCTTT; cdr3_aa: CSASGGRTEAFF
v_call: TRBV5-1; d_call: TRBD1; j_call: TRBJ2-2; clone_size: few; cdr3_nt: TGCGCCAGCAGCCCACAACAGGGGTCCACCGGGGAGCTGTTTTTT; cdr3_aa: CASSPQQGSTGELFF
v_call: TRBV5-1; d_call: TRBD2; j_call: TRBJ2-3; clone_size: few; cdr3_nt: TGCGCCAGCAGCTTGGTGACTAGCAGGAGCGATACGCAGTATTTT; cdr3_aa: CASSLVTSRSDTQYF
v_call: TRBV29-1; d_call: TRBD1; j_call: TRBJ2-3; clone_size: many; cdr3_nt: TGCAGCTTAGGAGATCCGGGACAGGGGTTGTATTTT; cdr3_aa: CSLGDPGQGLYF
v_call: TRBV4-3; d_call: -; j_call: TRBJ1-1; clone_size: many; cdr3_nt: TGCGCCAGCAGCCAAGTAGCAGGGCTCGTAGCTTTCTTT; cdr3_aa: CASSQVAGLVAFF
v_call: TRBV6-6; d_call: TRBD2; j_call: TRBJ2-7; clone_size: many; cdr3_nt: TGTGCCAGCAGTTACCAGCGGGACTACGAGCAGTACTTC; cdr3_aa: CASSYQRDYEQYF
v_call: TRBV7-2; d_call: TRBD1; j_call: TRBJ2-3; clone_size: many; cdr3_nt: TGTGCCAGCAATGAGGGGGCGCGAGATACGCAGTATTTT; cdr3_aa: CASNEGARDTQYF
v_call: TRBV7-9; d_call: -; j_call: TRBJ2-7; clone_size: many; cdr3_nt: TGTGCCAGCAGCTTAGCCCGGGCCTACGAGCAGTACTTC; cdr3_aa: CASSLARAYEQYF
v_call: TRBV5-1; d_call: -; j_call: TRBJ2-7; clone_size: -; cdr3_nt: TGCGCCAGCAGCTTGGAACAGGCGAGCTCCTACGAGCAGTACTTC; cdr3_aa: CASSLEQASSYEQYF
v_call: TRBV7-2; d_call: -; j_call: TRBJ1-1; clone_size: -; cdr3_nt: TGTGCCAGCAGCGTTAGCGCGGGTTACACTGAAGCTTTCTTT; cdr3_aa: CASSVSAGYTEAFF
v_call: TRBV20-1; d_call: -; j_call: TRBJ2-5; clone_size: few; cdr3_nt: TGCAGTGCTCCCTGGAGGGGACAAGAGACCCAGTACTTC; cdr3_aa: CSAPWRGQETQYF
v_call: TRBV20-1; d_call: -; j_call: TRBJ1-5; clone_size: -; cdr3_nt: TGCAGCTCTAGAATTAGGGGCAGGGGCGGCAATCAGCCCCAGCATTTT; cdr3_aa: CSSRIRGRGGNQPQHF
v_call: TRBV4-3; d_call: TRBD2; j_call: TRBJ2-7; clone_size: -; cdr3_nt: TGCGCCAGGTTTTCCCCACTAGCGTGCGAGCAGTACTTC; cdr3_aa: CARFSPLACEQYF
v_call: TRBV20-1; d_call: -; j_call: TRBJ1-4; clone_size: -; cdr3_nt: TGCAGTGCTAGAGCCCGAGGATTTAATGAAAAACTGTTTTTT; cdr3_aa: CSARARGFNEKLFF
v_call: TRBV5-1; d_call: -; j_call: TRBJ2-1; clone_size: few; cdr3_nt: TGCGCCAGCAGCTTGGCAGGGCGGGACCTTGAGCAGTTCTTC; cdr3_aa: CASSLAGRDLEQFF
v_call: TRBV6-5; d_call: -; j_call: TRBJ2-3; clone_size: few; cdr3_nt: TGTGCCAGCAGTCCCTCGGAGGGCCGATCCACAGATACGCAGTATTTT; cdr3_aa: CASSPSEGRSTDTQYF
v_call: TRBV18; d_call: -; j_call: TRBJ2-1; clone_size: -; cdr3_nt: TGTGCCAGCTCACCAGGGGTGGGGCGCACTGGTGAGCAGTTCTTC; cdr3_aa: CASSPGVGRTGEQFF
v_call: TRBV12-3/TRBV12-4; d_call: TRBD2; j_call: TRBJ2-1; clone_size: -; cdr3_nt: TGTGCCAGCAGTTCATTAGCGGGGGTCCTCTCCTACAATGAGCAGTTCTTC; cdr3_aa: CASSSLAGVLSYNEQFF
v_call: TRBV12-3/TRBV12-4; d_call: -; j_call: TRBJ2-1; clone_size: -; cdr3_nt: TGTGCCAGCAGTCCCCGACTAGGCTCAACCGATGAGCAGTTCTTC; cdr3_aa: CASSPRLGSTDEQFF
v_call: TRBV12-3/TRBV12-4; d_call: TRBD1; j_call: TRBJ2-5; clone_size: -; cdr3_nt: TGTGCCAGCACCGAAAACCGGGACAGAGAGACCCAGTACTTC; cdr3_aa: CASTENRDRETQYF
v_call: TRBV6-1; d_call: -; j_call: TRBJ1-3; clone_size: -; cdr3_nt: TGTGCCACCCTAACCGGTTCTGGAAACACCATATATTTT; cdr3_aa: CATLTGSGNTIYF
v_call: TRBV29-1; d_call: -; j_call: TRBJ2-3; clone_size: many; cdr3_nt: TGCAGCGTTGAAGCGGGGCCAGATACGCAGTATTTT; cdr3_aa: CSVEAGPDTQYF
v_call: TRBV5-6; d_call: TRBD2; j_call: TRBJ2-2; clone_size: many; cdr3_nt: TGTGCCAGCAGCTTGGAAGGTAGCGGGACCACCGGGGAGCTGTTTTTT; cdr3_aa: CASSLEGSGTTGELFF
v_call: TRBV7-2; d_call: TRBD1; j_call: TRBJ2-5; clone_size: few; cdr3_nt: TGTGCCAGCAGCCCCCGCCGGACAGGGAGTAAGGGAGAGACCCAGTACTTC; cdr3_aa: CASSPRRTGSKGETQYF
v_call: TRBV5-1; d_call: -; j_call: TRBJ2-1; clone_size: few; cdr3_nt: TGCGCCAGCAGCTTTATGGGGTGGCAGTTCTTC; cdr3_aa: CASSFMGWQFF
v_call: TRBV12-3/TRBV12-4; d_call: -; j_call: TRBJ2-2; clone_size: few; cdr3_nt: TGTGCCAGCAGTTTAGGAGAGGGGCCAACCGGGGAGCTGTTTTTT; cdr3_aa: CASSLGEGPTGELFF
v_call: TRBV7-3; d_call: TRBD2; j_call: TRBJ2-5; clone_size: few; cdr3_nt: TGTGCCAGCAGCCCCGGGGCTAGCGGGAACGGGGAGACCCAGTACTTC; cdr3_aa: CASSPGASGNGETQYF
v_call: TRBV7-3; d_call: TRBD2; j_call: TRBJ2-2; clone_size: -; cdr3_nt: TGTGCCAGCAGCCAATCCCCGGGACTAGCGGGAGTGGGCACCGGGGAGCTGTTTTTT; cdr3_aa: CASSQSPGLAGVGTGELFF
v_call: TRBV20-1; d_call: TRBD1; j_call: TRBJ1-1; clone_size: few; cdr3_nt: TGCAGTGCTAAGGCCGGGACAGGGGGGACTGAAGCTTTCTTT; cdr3_aa: CSAKAGTGGTEAFF
v_call: TRBV29-1; d_call: -; j_call: TRBJ2-7; clone_size: -; cdr3_nt: TGCAGCGTTGAGGTACAGCACCGAAAAACCGTCTACGAGCAGTACTTC; cdr3_aa: CSVEVQHRKTVYEQYF
v_call: TRBV6-1; d_call: TRBD1; j_call: TRBJ1-2; clone_size: -; cdr3_nt: TGTGCCAGCAGCGCGACAGGGGGTCTTAACTATGGCTACACCTTC; cdr3_aa: CASSATGGLNYGYTF
v_call: TRBV5-5; d_call: TRBD1; j_call: TRBJ2-5; clone_size: -; cdr3_nt: TGTGCCAGCAGCCAGCGGACAGGGGGTCTTGAGACCCAGTACTTC; cdr3_aa: CASSQRTGGLETQYF
v_call: TRBV25-1; d_call: TRBD2; j_call: TRBJ2-5; clone_size: few; cdr3_nt: TGTGCCAGCAGTGAATCGAAGACTAGCTCGTCCCCAGAGACCCAGTACTTC; cdr3_aa: CASSESKTSSSPETQYF
v_call: TRBV6-2/TRBV6-3; d_call: TRBD2; j_call: TRBJ2-7; clone_size: -; cdr3_nt: TGTGCCAGCAGCCAGGCGACTAGCGGGAGAAGCGAGCAGTACTTC; cdr3_aa: CASSQATSGRSEQYF
v_call: TRBV20-1; d_call: -; j_call: TRBJ1-2; clone_size: -; cdr3_nt: TGCAGTGCTAGAGGGGGGGCCACTGATGGCTACACCTTC; cdr3_aa: CSARGGATDGYTF
v_call: TRBV20-1; d_call: -; j_call: TRBJ1-5; clone_size: many; cdr3_nt: TGCAGTGCTAGACGCTCTCCCAATCAGCCCCAGCATTTT; cdr3_aa: CSARRSPNQPQHF
v_call: TRBV25-1; d_call: TRBD2; j_call: TRBJ2-5; clone_size: -; cdr3_nt: TGTGCCAGCAGTGACCAGCGACTAGCAAGGGAGACCCAGTACTTC; cdr3_aa: CASSDQRLARETQYF
v_call: TRBV5-1; d_call: -; j_call: TRBJ2-3; clone_size: -; cdr3_nt: TGCGCCAGCAGCTTGACAGGTCCCCAGGATACGCAGTATTTT; cdr3_aa: CASSLTGPQDTQYF
v_call: TRBV20-1; d_call: -; j_call: TRBJ2-1; clone_size: many; cdr3_nt: TGCAGTGCTAGCTCCGGACTCCTCAATGAGCAGTTCTTC; cdr3_aa: CSASSGLLNEQFF
v_call: TRBV30; d_call: TRBD2; j_call: TRBJ2-3; clone_size: -; cdr3_nt: TGTGCCTGGAGTGTGACTAGCGGATACACAGATACGCAGTATTTT; cdr3_aa: CAWSVTSGYTDTQYF
v_call: TRBV5-5; d_call: TRBD1; j_call: TRBJ1-1; clone_size: -; cdr3_nt: TGTGCCAGCAGCTGGGGGGCAGGGGGGAACACTGAAGCTTTCTTT; cdr3_aa: CASSWGAGGNTEAFF
v_call: TRBV7-2; d_call: -; j_call: TRBJ2-2; clone_size: few; cdr3_nt: TGTGCCAGCAGGTTGAGGGACACCGGGGAGCTGTTTTTT; cdr3_aa: CASRLRDTGELFF
v_call: TRBV12-3/TRBV12-4; d_call: -; j_call: TRBJ1-5; clone_size: few; cdr3_nt: TGTGCCAGCAGCACCCAGGGAGGACAACAGCCCCAGCATTTT; cdr3_aa: CASSTQGGQQPQHF
v_call: TRBV20-1; d_call: -; j_call: TRBJ2-6; clone_size: few; cdr3_nt: TGCAGTGCTAGAGATTTGTCCTCACCGATCTCTGGGGCCAACGTCCTGACTTTC; cdr3_aa: CSARDLSSPISGANVLTF
v_call: TRBV7-2; d_call: -; j_call: TRBJ2-7; clone_size: -; cdr3_nt: TGTGCCAGCAGCTTAGTCCCACAGGGATTTTACGAGCAGTACTTC; cdr3_aa: CASSLVPQGFYEQYF
v_call: TRBV12-3/TRBV12-4; d_call: -; j_call: TRBJ1-6; clone_size: -; cdr3_nt: TGTGCCAGCAGTCGCCTGGGGGGTTCACCCCTCCACTTT; cdr3_aa: CASSRLGGSPLHF
v_call: TRBV19; d_call: TRBD1; j_call: TRBJ2-1; clone_size: once; cdr3_nt: TGTGCCAGTAGTACAACAGGGGATTGGGAGCAGTTCTTC; cdr3_aa: CASSTTGDWEQFF
v_call: TRBV11-1; d_call: -; j_call: TRBJ2-7; clone_size: -; cdr3_nt: TGTGCCAGCAGTTTGGAACTGGCAAGGGAGCAGTACTTC; cdr3_aa: CASSLELAREQYF
v_call: TRBV5-1; d_call: -; j_call: TRBJ1-4; clone_size: many; cdr3_nt: TGCGCCAGCAGCTTCGGGTCGAGTGAAAAACTGTTTTTT; cdr3_aa: CASSFGSSEKLFF